This TCR beta chain originates from a study of T cell changes during pregnancy in multiple sclerosis. The germline V gene encodes CDR1 MNHEY and CDR2 SMNVEV (reference sequence). V trimming: 3 bases; J trimming: 6 bases; junction bases outside the gene matches: 5. The CDR3 length is 14 residues. Sequencing used immunoSEQ multiplex PCR; TCRdb keeps in-frame clones, though not all of them. The sample has 70,000 or so clones; about nine tenths are singletons. Specimen: CD4+ T cells from peripheral blood mononuclear cells, collected after pregnancy. The chain links TRBV27 to TRBJ1-5; 7 bases are a match to TRBD1. The sequence was obtained from a female donor with multiple sclerosis, enrolled in a pregnancy study. CDR3 DNA: TGTGCCAGCAGTTTTGGAGGGGGCCGTCAGCCCCAGCATTTT. Residues: CASSFGGGRQPQHF.